This record concerns one TCR beta chain sequence. The germline gives CDR1 MNHNS, CDR2 SASEGT. CDR3 length: 14 amino acids. V was clipped by 8 bases and J by 6 bases; unmatched bases: 8. Generated by immunoSEQ multiplex PCR, the TCRdb table keeps only in-frame clones and is missing some. The table lists over 55,000 clones, 75% to 85% of them singletons. The sample comes from a study of OX40 agonist ivuxolimab in advanced cancers. Systemic immunosuppression or a history of autoimmune disease excluded patients. The chain joins TRBV6-1 to TRBJ2-2, with 8 positions matching TRBD1. The origin of this receptor is an adult with an advanced solid tumor such as melanoma, head and neck, liver or kidney cancer. The input for sequencing was CD4+ or CD8+ T cells sorted from blood, taken in a trial of the OX40 agonist ivuxolimab. DNA of the CDR3: TGTGCCAGCCGAACAGGGGGATCGTCCGGGGAGCTGTTTTTT. It is translated as CASRTGGSSGELFF.